The 26 T cell receptor beta chains below all came from one sample that was sequenced in a study of T cell changes during pregnancy in multiple sclerosis. The assay was immunoSEQ multiplex PCR, and TCRdb's table has in-frame clones only and misses some. The sample contains some 77,000 clones, approximately 90% of which appear only once. This material consisted of peripheral blood, taken in the second trimester of pregnancy. Receptor source: a female donor in good health, enrolled as a control in a pregnancy study.

This sequence joins TRBV6-1 and TRBJ1-3, with 8 bases lining up with TRBD1. V was pared by 1 base and J by 0 bases, with 5 bases of the junction left unmatched. Germline loops: CDR1 MNHNS, CDR2 SASEGT. The CDR3 covers 17 residues. CDR3 sequence: CASSEGPGGLSGNTIYF. Here the CDR3 DNA reads TGTGCCAGCAGTGAAGGTCCAGGGGGCCTCTCTGGAAACACCATATATTTT.

The chain joins TRBV14 to TRBJ2-3; TRBD1 aligns across 9 bases. Germline CDR1 reads SGHDN; CDR2 reads FVKESK. This CDR3 has 16 residues. The J segment lost 0 bases and the V segment lost 4 bases, leaving 5 bases of the junction unmatched. For the CDR3, the DNA is TGTGCCAGCAGCCTCCTGACAGGGGGTAGCACAGATACGCAGTATTTT. It encodes CASSLLTGGSTDTQYF.

This chain links TRBV18 with TRBJ2-7; 9 nucleotides match TRBD1. The CDR3 has 14 amino acids. The J segment lost 2 bases and the V segment lost 6 bases, leaving 5 bases of the junction unmatched. CDR1 and CDR2 (germline): KGHSH, LQKENI. DNA of the CDR3: TGTGCCAGCTCGGCCGGGACAGGGACCTACGAGCAGTACTTC. Its protein product is CASSAGTGTYEQYF. Variable domain in full (rest from reference TRBV18 and TRBJ2-7): NAGVMQNPRHLVRRRGQEARLRCSPMKGHSHVYWYRQLPEEGLKFMVYLQKENIIDESGMPKERFSAEFPKEGPSILRIQQVVRGDSAAYFCASSAGTGTYEQYFGPGTRLTVT.

The chain carries TRBV7-3 and TRBJ2-3, with D possibly being TRBD1 (5 bases). V gave up 2 bases and J gave up 1 base, with 7 bases separating them. In germline, CDR1 is SGHTA, CDR2 FQGTGA. The CDR3 totals 14 residues. The CDR3 spells CASSLDRRTDTQYF. The DNA for the CDR3 is TGTGCCAGCAGCTTAGACAGACGCACAGATACGCAGTATTTT.

The chain couples TRBV18 to TRBJ1-1; TRBD1 is a possible D gene (6 bases). This CDR3 is built from 14 residues. Trimming stripped 3 bases from V and 8 bases from J, with 16 bases between. Per the germline V gene, CDR1 is KGHSH and CDR2 is LQKENI. CDR3 loop: CASSPVSGVGEAFF. The DNA of the CDR3 is TGTGCCAGCTCACCCGTCTCAGGGGTCGGGGAAGCTTTCTTT. The variable domain in full, completed from reference TRBV18 and TRBJ1-1, reads NAGVMQNPRHLVRRRGQEARLRCSPMKGHSHVYWYRQLPEEGLKFMVYLQKENIIDESGMPKERFSAEFPKEGPSILRIQQVVRGDSAAYFCASSPVSGVGEAFFGQGTRLTVV.

This clone appeared a single time. The chain carries TRBV5-1 and TRBJ1-2; D gene unclear. The length of the CDR3 is 13 residues. Germline CDR1 is SGHRS and CDR2 is YFSETQ. The V end was cut by 3 bases, the J end by 4 bases, with 10 bases between. The CDR3, as DNA: TGCGCCAGCAGCTACAGCTATCTCTATGGCTACACCTTC. The encoded protein is CASSYSYLYGYTF.

The chain combines TRBV18 with TRBJ1-4; TRBD1 agrees at 9 bases. Germline loops: CDR1 KGHSH, CDR2 LQKENI. V was pared by 3 bases and J by 8 bases, with 4 bases of the junction left unmatched. The CDR3 covers 14 residues. CDR3 sequence: CASSPGQGSEKLFF. CDR3 coding DNA: TGTGCCAGCTCACCGGGACAGGGTAGCGAAAAACTGTTTTTT.

The V call is TRBV27, the J call TRBJ1-1, with 8 bases that match TRBD1. The CDR3 is 14 residues long. V trimming: 0 bases; J trimming: 6 bases; junction bases outside the gene matches: 3. Germline CDR1 MNHEY, CDR2 SMNVEV (reference sequence). DNA for the CDR3: TGTGCCAGCAGTTTATCCCGGACAGGGCCTGAAGCTTTCTTT. Its protein is CASSLSRTGPEAFF.

CDR3 nucleotide sequence: TGTGCCAGCAGCGGTCGGCAGGGCAATCAGCCCCAGCATTTT. Protein: CASSGRQGNQPQHF. V and J are TRBV6-5 and TRBJ1-5; D is uncertain. Germline CDR1 and CDR2: MNHEY and SVGAGI. Deletions cut 6 bases from V and 2 bases from J, with 11 bases between. CDR3 length: 14 residues.

This clone was seen just once. CDR3 sequence: CASSLGPSSTRPYGYTF. CDR3 coding DNA: TGTGCCAGCAGCTTAGGACCATCCTCGACAAGACCCTATGGCTACACCTTC. The gene calls are TRBV7-8 and TRBJ1-2, with no clear D. V lost 1 base to trimming and J lost 4 bases, with 19 bases between them. Germline assignment: CDR1 SGHVS and CDR2 FQNEAQ. The CDR3 consists of 17 residues.

This chain uses TRBV28 with TRBJ2-7; 9 bases agree with TRBD1. CDR1 and CDR2 (germline): MDHEN, SYDVKM. V lost 6 bases, J lost 8 bases, and 8 bases stayed unmatched. The CDR3 is made up of 13 amino acids. CDR3 coding DNA: TGTGCCAGCAGGCGGACAGGGGAGTATAAGCAGTACTTC. Its translation is CASRRTGEYKQYF. The full variable domain, with the rest looked up from reference TRBV28 and TRBJ2-7, is DVKVTQSSRYLVKRTGEKVFLECVQDMDHENMFWYRQDPGLGLRLIYFSYDVKMKEKGDIPEGYSVSREKKERFSLILESASTNQTSMYLCASRRTGEYKQYFGPGTRLTVT.

The rearrangement uses TRBV19 and TRBJ1-2; D possibly corresponds to TRBD1 (5 bases). Germline values: CDR1 LNHDA, CDR2 SQIVND (reference sequence). V lost 5 bases and J lost 3, with 16 bases in between. The CDR3 is 15 residues long. The CDR3 DNA follows: TGTGCCAGTAGTGCCCGACAGAGCTCTGACTATGGCTACACCTTC. It specifies CASSARQSSDYGYTF.

The chain combines TRBV28 with TRBJ1-5; D call uncertain. The V end lost 9 bases, the J end lost 4 bases, and 7 bases lay between the germline ends. CDR3 length: 11 residues. Germline-derived CDR1 and CDR2 are MDHEN and SYDVKM. The CDR3 coding sequence is TGTGCCAGTGCCGGGAATCAGCCCCAGCATTTT. This gives the protein CASAGNQPQHF.

V gene TRBV5-1 combines with J gene TRBJ1-1; a possible D gene is TRBD1 (5 bases). V was cut by 0 bases and J by 7 bases, with 13 bases left in between. Per the germline V gene, CDR1 is SGHRS and CDR2 is YFSETQ. This CDR3 is 14 amino acids long. In DNA, the CDR3 is TGCGCCAGCAGCTTGGTCGTATGGGGGGGTGAAGCTTTCTTT. It is translated as CASSLVVWGGEAFF.

In its sample, this clone was seen once. V gene TRBV18 combines with J gene TRBJ1-1, with unresolved D. V lost 6 bases and J 1 base, leaving 9 bases between the germline ends. Germline assignment: CDR1 KGHSH and CDR2 LQKENI. The CDR3 is made up of 13 amino acids. For the CDR3, the DNA is TGTGCCAGCTCCCAGACTGAGAACACTGAAGCTTTCTTT. As protein: CASSQTENTEAFF.

The chain carries TRBV7-9 and TRBJ2-6; no firm D call. Germline V lookup: CDR1 SEHNR, CDR2 FQNEAQ (reference sequence). V was trimmed by 2 bases and J by 4 bases, leaving 9 bases between them. This CDR3 spans 15 amino acids. DNA of the CDR3: TGTGCCAGCAGCTTAAAATCTTCCGGGGCCAACGTCCTGACTTTC. Amino acids: CASSLKSSGANVLTF.

This clone appeared a single time. V gene TRBV6-5 combines with J gene TRBJ1-1, with TRBD1 identical over 7 bases. V was pared by 7 bases and J by 5 bases, with 7 bases of the junction left unmatched. CDR3 length: 13 residues. CDR1 and CDR2 from the germline V gene are MNHEY and SVGAGI. CDR3 bases: TGTGCCAGCATGAGCAGGGGGGTTACTGAAGCTTTCTTT. It yields the protein CASMSRGVTEAFF.

This sequence joins TRBV5-5 and TRBJ1-1; no clear D gene. Trimming took off 3 bases at V and 5 bases at J, with 2 bases between the two ends. This CDR3 comprises 10 residues. Germline CDR1 is SGHKS and CDR2 is YYEKEE (reference sequence). Here the CDR3 DNA reads TGTGCCAGCAGCTCTACTGAAGCTTTCTTT. Translation gives CASSSTEAFF.

The chain joins TRBV11-3 to TRBJ2-2; 8 nucleotides line up with TRBD1. The CDR3 is 15 residues long. The V segment lost 5 bases and the J segment 1 base; nucleotides outside the gene matches: 3. Germline CDR1 is SGHNT and CDR2 is YENEEA. The CDR3 protein is CASSQGQENTGELFF. DNA of the CDR3: TGTGCCAGCAGCCAGGGACAGGAGAACACCGGGGAGCTGTTTTTT. The entire variable domain, with the rest obtained from reference TRBV11-3 and TRBJ2-2, is as follows: EAGVVQSPRYKIIEKKQPVAFWCNPISGHNTLYWYLQNLGQGPELLIRYENEEAVDDSQLPKDRFSAERLKGVDSTLKIQPAELGDSAVYLCASSQGQENTGELFFGEGSRLTVL.

This clone was found a few times. The chain couples TRBV7-2 to TRBJ2-5, with a weak D call TRBD2 (7 bases). The germline CDR1 and CDR2 sequences are SGHTA and FQGNSA. CDR3 length equals 14 residues. Trimming left V 5 bases short and J 7 bases short, with 17 bases between. CDR3 nucleotides: TGTGCCAGCAGCAGGATGGTGGGGGGGCGGACCCAGTACTTC. As protein: CASSRMVGGRTQYF.

This clone was observed once. The rearrangement links TRBV28 to TRBJ1-1, with 8 bases identical to TRBD1. The V segment lost 6 bases and the J segment 7 bases; nucleotides outside the gene matches: 13. This CDR3 is 15 amino acids long. Germline CDR1 reads MDHEN; CDR2 reads SYDVKM. The chain's CDR3 is CASRMTGARVDEAFF. In DNA, the CDR3 is TGTGCCAGCAGGATGACAGGGGCCAGAGTGGATGAAGCTTTCTTT.

This clone has only a few counts. The V and J genes are TRBV2 and TRBJ1-1; 8 positions agree with TRBD1. Germline-derived CDR1 and CDR2 are SNHLY and FYNNEI. The CDR3 is made up of 11 amino acids. Trimming took 8 bases from V and 12 from J; bases not matched to a gene: 8. The CDR3 nucleotides read TGTGCCAGCGCCAGGACAGGGATTCCTTTCTTT. It codes for CASARTGIPFF.

This clone was found once. The chain combines TRBV4-2 with TRBJ1-2; D is perhaps TRBD1 (5 bases). Deletions cut 4 bases from V and 0 bases from J, with 12 bases between. Germline assignment: CDR1 LGHNA and CDR2 YNFKEQ. The length of the CDR3 is 15 residues. In DNA, the CDR3 is TGTGCCAGCAGCCCGGAGGGGATTTCTAACTATGGCTACACCTTC. Its protein product is CASSPEGISNYGYTF.

The chain recombines TRBV5-4 with TRBJ2-7, with 7 nucleotides matching TRBD1. The CDR3 runs to 15 residues. Germline V gene lookup returns CDR1 SGHNT and CDR2 YYREEE (reference sequence). Trimming removed 4 bases from V and 0 bases from J; junction bases left unmatched: 7. CDR3 sequence reads: CASSLGQASSYEQYF. The CDR3 DNA follows: TGTGCCAGCAGCCTCGGACAGGCTAGCTCCTACGAGCAGTACTTC. Variable domain in full (rest from reference TRBV5-4 and TRBJ2-7): ETGVTQSPTHLIKTRGQQVTLRCSSQSGHNTVSWYQQALGQGPQFIFQYYREEENGRGNFPPRFSGLQFPNYSSELNVNALELDDSALYLCASSLGQASSYEQYFGPGTRLTVT.

The V gene is TRBV5-1, the J gene TRBJ2-6, with TRBD1 matching over 7 bases. Germline V gene sequence: CDR1 SGHRS, CDR2 YFSETQ. The CDR3 sequence is 17 residues long. Unmatched junction bases numbered 8, after V lost 5 bases and J lost 0 bases. CDR3 residues: CASSPDRALSGANVLTF. CDR3 DNA sequence: TGCGCCAGCAGTCCAGACAGGGCCCTCTCTGGGGCCAACGTCCTGACTTTC.

V usage is TRBV28 and J usage is TRBJ1-6; D remains ambiguous. The CDR3 has 13 residues. Germline V gives CDR1 MDHEN, CDR2 SYDVKM. The CDR3 loop reads CAKLEGGNSPLHF. CDR3 DNA sequence: TGTGCTAAGCTAGAGGGTGGAAATTCACCCCTCCACTTT.